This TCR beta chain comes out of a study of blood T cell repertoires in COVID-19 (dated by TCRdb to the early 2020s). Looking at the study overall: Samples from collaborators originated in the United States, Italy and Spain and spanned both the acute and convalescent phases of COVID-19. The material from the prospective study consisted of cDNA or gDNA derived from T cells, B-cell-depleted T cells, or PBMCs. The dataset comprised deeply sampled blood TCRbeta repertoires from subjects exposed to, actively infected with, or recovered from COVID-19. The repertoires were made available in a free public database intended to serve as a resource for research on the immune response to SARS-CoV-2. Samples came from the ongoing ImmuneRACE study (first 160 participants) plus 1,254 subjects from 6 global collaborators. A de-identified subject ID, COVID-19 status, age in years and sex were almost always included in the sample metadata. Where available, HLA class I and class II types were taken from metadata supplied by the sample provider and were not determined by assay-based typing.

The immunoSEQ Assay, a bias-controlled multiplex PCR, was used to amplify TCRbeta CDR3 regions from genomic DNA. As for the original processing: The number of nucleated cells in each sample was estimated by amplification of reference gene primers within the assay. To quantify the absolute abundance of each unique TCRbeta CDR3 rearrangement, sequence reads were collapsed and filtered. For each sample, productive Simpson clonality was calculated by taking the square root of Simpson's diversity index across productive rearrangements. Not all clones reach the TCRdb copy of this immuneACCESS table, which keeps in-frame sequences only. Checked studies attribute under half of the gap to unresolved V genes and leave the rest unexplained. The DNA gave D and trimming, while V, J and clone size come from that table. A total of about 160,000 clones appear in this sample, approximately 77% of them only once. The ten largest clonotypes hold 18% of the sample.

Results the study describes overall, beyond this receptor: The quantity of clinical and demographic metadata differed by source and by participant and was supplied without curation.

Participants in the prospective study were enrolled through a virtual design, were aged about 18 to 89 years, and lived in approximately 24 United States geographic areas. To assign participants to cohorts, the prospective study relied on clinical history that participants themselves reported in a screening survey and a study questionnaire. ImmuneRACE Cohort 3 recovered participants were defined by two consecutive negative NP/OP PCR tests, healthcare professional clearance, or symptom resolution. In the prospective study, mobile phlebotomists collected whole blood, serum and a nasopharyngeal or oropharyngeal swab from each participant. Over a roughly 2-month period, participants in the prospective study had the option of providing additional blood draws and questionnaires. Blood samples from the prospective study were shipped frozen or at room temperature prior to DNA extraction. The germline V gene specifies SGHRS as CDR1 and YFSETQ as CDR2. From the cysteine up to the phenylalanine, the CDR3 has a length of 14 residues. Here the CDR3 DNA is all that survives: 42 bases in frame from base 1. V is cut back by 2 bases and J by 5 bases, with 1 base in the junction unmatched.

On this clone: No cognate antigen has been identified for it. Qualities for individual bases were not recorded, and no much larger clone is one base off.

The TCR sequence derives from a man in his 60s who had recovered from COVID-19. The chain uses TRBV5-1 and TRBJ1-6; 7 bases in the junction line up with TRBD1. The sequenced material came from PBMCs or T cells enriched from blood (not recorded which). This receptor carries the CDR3 CASSFGQDNSPLHF. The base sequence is TGCGCCAGCAGCTTCGGACAGGATAATTCACCCCTCCACTTT.